A single T cell receptor (beta chain) is shown here with its context. Its target is unknown. Healthy individuals of Caucasian origin from Russia, aged about 6 to 100, served as donors. Alongside a J-beta primer mix, a sample-barcoded 5' primer served in a second PCR lasting about 7 to 11 cycles. From the 5' RACE reads, TCRdb called clonotypes with MiXCR, one entry per CDR3 protein. The table shows 750,000 or so distinct CDR3 sequences, with more than 20% occurring only once. This sample was included in a study of blood T cells in healthy people across ages. Study-level points and caveats: Compared with aged donors, long-lived donors showed fewer expanded clones, suggesting selection.

These data also formed part of another study, on T cells of mothers and their children. That paper notes: The study recruited three healthy Caucasian mothers and their six children as donors. None of the identified T cell clones proved to be persistent microchimeric clones.

The sequencing input was blood. This TCR was sampled from a boy aged 10-17 years in good health.

The CDR3: CAITQGAGQPQHF. DNA for the CDR3: TGTGCCATCACTCAGGGGGCAGGCCAGCCCCAGCATTTT. J is TRBJ1-5 and V is TRBV10-3; 8 positions match TRBD1. This CDR3 has 13 amino acids. From germline, CDR1 is ENHRY and CDR2 SYGVKD. Trimming took 7 bases from V and 7 from J; bases not matched to a gene: 6.